What follows is one TCR beta chain and its context. The target antigen is unknown. This record comes from a study of cytomegalovirus exposure and HLA in healthy donors. Points from the study as a whole: Most TCR sequences were rare, but some public TCRs occurred in many donors. TCR beta V- and J-gene trimming, according to a later analysis, was linked to a missense DCLRE1C variant.

V was clipped by 3 bases and J by 4 bases, with 15 bases between them. This CDR3 region has 15 residues. Germline CDR1 and CDR2: LGHNA and YNFKEQ. Primers: 60 Vbeta forward and 13 Jbeta reverse. Clones were sequenced by immunoSEQ multiplex PCR, and TCRdb holds only the in-frame ones, with some missing. This sample has around 130,000 clones, with over 8% found just once. V usage is TRBV4-2 and J usage is TRBJ1-2; a weak D match, TRBD1 (6 bases). This TCR came from a man aged 40-55 years in good health and CMV-seronegative. The specimen sequenced was PBMCs. CDR3: CASSQVFEGVYGYTF. In nucleotides, the CDR3 is TGTGCCAGCAGCCAGGTTTTCGAGGGGGTCTATGGCTACACCTTC.